The 14 T cell receptor beta chains below were found in one sample sequenced in a study of shared clonotypes between healthy human individuals. Profiling relied on immunoSEQ multiplex PCR, and the TCRdb table lists in-frame clones only, not all of them. The sample has approximately 1,500,000 clones, 95% to 99% seen once. What was sequenced was naive CD4+ T cells sorted from blood. Specified subset: CD45RA+ positively selected. The source of these receptors is a man aged 30 to 39 in good health.

V gene TRBV29-1 combines with J gene TRBJ1-1; no definite D call. Germline V CDR1 and CDR2: SQVTM, ANQGSEA. The CDR3 runs to 12 residues. V was clipped by 3 bases and J by 1 base, with 6 bases between them. CDR3 bases: TGCAGCGTTGATGTCGAGAACACTGAAGCTTTCTTT. Its translation: CSVDVENTEAFF. The full variable domain, completed using reference TRBV29-1 and TRBJ1-1, is SAVISQKPSRDICQRGTSLTIQCQVDSQVTMMFWYRQQPGQSLTLIATANQGSEATYESGFVIDKFPISRPNLTFSTLTVSNMSPEDSSIYLCSVDVENTEAFFGQGTRLTVV.

The rearrangement joins TRBV6-6 to TRBJ1-5; D may be TRBD1 (6 bases). Trimming cost V 2 bases and J 9 bases, with 17 bases left between them. Per the germline V gene, CDR1 is MNHNY and CDR2 is SVGAGI (reference sequence). CDR3 length: 15 amino acids. The CDR3 spells CASSYGGRERPPQHF. The CDR3, as DNA: TGTGCCAGCAGTTACGGGGGCAGGGAACGTCCGCCCCAGCATTTT.

The genes are TRBV9 and TRBJ2-7; possibly TRBD2 for D (5 bases). Per the germline V gene, CDR1 is SGDLS and CDR2 is YYNGEE. This CDR3 contains 15 residues. V was shortened by 0 bases and J by 6 bases, with 16 bases between the two germline ends. CDR3 coding DNA: TGTGCCAGCAGCGTAGGTTTCGGAGGTGACTCCGAGCAGTACTTC. The encoded protein is CASSVGFGGDSEQYF.

This chain connects TRBV10-3 to TRBJ1-1; a possible D gene is TRBD1 (6 bases). The CDR3 consists of 13 residues. CDR1 is ENHRY, CDR2 SYGVKD, per germline. The V end was cut by 3 bases, the J end by 5 bases, with 10 bases between. For the CDR3, the DNA is TGTGCCATCAGTGACGTCCAGGGGACTGAAGCTTTCTTT. This translates into CAISDVQGTEAFF.

The J gene is TRBJ2-7, the V gene TRBV9; D assignment may be TRBD1 or TRBD2 (5 bases each). Per the germline V gene, CDR1 is SGDLS and CDR2 is YYNGEE. V lost 0 bases and J lost 5, with 12 bases in between. The CDR3 totals 14 residues. CDR3 nucleotides: TGTGCCAGCAGCGTAGACGAGAGGGGCGACGAGCAGTACTTC. Amino acid sequence: CASSVDERGDEQYF.

The CDR3 DNA follows: TGTGCCAGCAGCTGGCGGACTAGCGGGGCCCCCCCAGATACGCAGTATTTT. It encodes CASSWRTSGAPPDTQYF. The V call is TRBV7-2, the J call TRBJ2-3, with 12 bases aligning to TRBD2. V shed 4 bases and J 4 bases; nucleotides not matched to a gene: 9. The CDR3 extends over 17 amino acids. CDR1 SGHTA and CDR2 FQGNSA come from the germline V gene. Filled out from reference TRBV7-2 and TRBJ2-3, the complete variable domain reads GAGVSQSPSNKVTEKGKDVELRCDPISGHTALYWYRQSLGQGLEFLIYFQGNSAPDKSGLPSDRFSAERTGGSVSTLTIQRTQQEDSAVYLCASSWRTSGAPPDTQYFGPGTRLTVL.

The chain combines TRBV28 with TRBJ1-1; D uncertain. Germline V gives CDR1 MDHEN, CDR2 SYDVKM. The CDR3 is 13 residues long. Deletions cut 5 bases from V and 2 bases from J, with 9 bases between. The CDR3 region is CASSPPPNTEAFF. The CDR3 DNA is TGTGCCAGCAGTCCGCCACCAAACACTGAAGCTTTCTTT.

On this clone: The germline gene is not matched at one end of the junction; a read error may be the cause. This chain joins TRBV7-7 and TRBJ2-3, with 7 bases aligning to TRBD2. The germline gives CDR1 SSHAT, CDR2 FNYEAQ (reference sequence). The CDR3 is made up of 15 amino acids. Here the CDR3 DNA reads TGTGCTAGCAGCTTATCCCTAGCGGGCACAGATACGCAGTATTTT. It encodes CASSLSLAGTDTQYF.

The rearrangement links TRBV14 to TRBJ2-1, with D perhaps given as TRBD1 or TRBD2 (6 bases each). V shed 0 bases and J shed 0 bases, with 9 bases lying between them. This CDR3 is built from 16 residues. The germline V gene encodes CDR1 SGHDN and CDR2 FVKESK. As DNA, the CDR3 is TGTGCCAGCAGCCAAGATGAGGGGGGCTCCTACAATGAGCAGTTCTTC. It specifies CASSQDEGGSYNEQFF. Combining the CDR3 with reference TRBV14 and TRBJ2-1 gives the whole variable domain EAGVTQFPSHSVIEKGQTVTLRCDPISGHDNLYWYRRVMGKEIKFLLHFVKESKQDESGMPNNRFLAERTGGTYSTLKVQPAELEDSGVYFCASSQDEGGSYNEQFFGPGTRLTVL.

The chain combines TRBV10-3 with TRBJ1-2; D is uncertain. Looked up from germline, CDR1 is ENHRY and CDR2 is SYGVKD. V was cut by 3 bases and J by 2 bases, with 7 bases left in between. The length of the CDR3 is 13 residues. Here the CDR3 DNA reads TGTGCCATCAGTGAAGTGGAGAACTATGGCTACACCTTC. Protein sequence: CAISEVENYGYTF.

V is TRBV18 and J is TRBJ2-7; a weak D match, TRBD1 (6 bases). CDR1 KGHSH and CDR2 LQKENI come from the germline V gene. The CDR3 totals 16 residues. Trimming removed 3 bases from V and 1 base from J, with 16 bases in between. CDR3 sequence reads: CASSPVAQGKSYEQYF. The CDR3 region has the DNA TGTGCCAGCTCACCGGTCGCACAGGGTAAATCCTACGAGCAGTACTTC.

This chain links TRBV5-4 with TRBJ2-1, with TRBD2 identical over 8 bases. This CDR3 comprises 13 residues. The ends lost 0 bases at V and 12 bases at J; junction bases unmatched: 5. CDR1 and CDR2 (germline): SGHNT, YYREEE (reference sequence). CDR3 loop: CASSLGGLDRQFF. The CDR3 region has the DNA TGTGCCAGCAGCTTGGGGGGACTAGATAGGCAGTTCTTC. The complete variable domain, with remaining parts taken from reference TRBV5-4 and TRBJ2-1, reads ETGVTQSPTHLIKTRGQQVTLRCSSQSGHNTVSWYQQALGQGPQFIFQYYREEENGRGNFPPRFSGLQFPNYSSELNVNALELDDSALYLCASSLGGLDRQFFGPGTRLTVL.

CDR3 in amino acids: CASSFLAGYNEQFF. CDR3 DNA: TGTGCCAGCAGTTTTCTAGCGGGGTACAATGAGCAGTTCTTC. This chain connects TRBV28 to TRBJ2-1; 9 bases align to TRBD2. The J segment lost 4 bases and the V segment lost 3 bases, leaving 1 base of the junction unmatched. CDR3 size: 14 residues. The germline V gene encodes CDR1 MDHEN and CDR2 SYDVKM.

Here the CDR3 reads CASSFRSGTAYEQYF. The CDR3 DNA sequence: TGTGCCAGCAGCTTCCGCTCGGGGACAGCCTACGAGCAGTACTTC. The J gene is TRBJ2-7, the V gene TRBV7-6, with 7 nucleotides matching TRBD1. V shed 3 bases and J 2 bases; nucleotides not matched to a gene: 7. This CDR3 has 15 amino acids. Germline V gene lookup returns CDR1 SGHVS and CDR2 FNYEAQ.